This passage covers 17 T cell receptor beta chains from one sample sequenced in a study of molecular identifiers for immune sequencing clone quantification. Each CDR3 protein is one row after TCRdb ran MiXCR on the PCR reads. The sample yields 100,000 or so distinct CDR3 sequences, roughly 38% seen once. Sequenced material: naive CD8+ T cells from blood, with Jurkat cell RNA spiked in. Subset specified: FACS-sorted CD8+CD4-CCR7+CD45RA+ naive T cells. These receptors were taken from a human donor in good health. Some libraries in this study had Jurkat cell RNA spiked in.

This clonotype was detected ten times or more. CDR3 nucleotides: TGTGCCAGCAGCCTCATTCAGGGAGGTGGGGACGAGCAGTACTTC. Protein sequence: CASSLIQGGGDEQYF. This chain joins TRBV7-2 and TRBJ2-7; TRBD2 is a possible D gene (6 bases). CDR3 size: 15 residues. Germline CDR1 is SGHTA and CDR2 is FQGNSA. V lost 5 bases to trimming and J lost 5 bases, with 19 bases between them. The variable domain in full, completed from reference TRBV7-2 and TRBJ2-7, reads GAGVSQSPSNKVTEKGKDVELRCDPISGHTALYWYRQSLGQGLEFLIYFQGNSAPDKSGLPSDRFSAERTGGSVSTLTIQRTQQEDSAVYLCASSLIQGGGDEQYFGPGTRLTVT.

Note on this clonotype: A much larger clone lies a single base off, so this may be a read error. The gene calls are TRBV28 and TRBJ2-2, with D maybe TRBD1 (6 bases). This CDR3 spans 15 amino acids. Germline CDR1 MDHEN, CDR2 SYDVKM. In DNA form, the CDR3 reads TGTGCCAGCATCGACAGGAGACGAAACACCGGGGAGCCGTTTTTT. Its translation is CASIDRRRNTGEPFF.

V and J are TRBV2 and TRBJ2-1, with D perhaps TRBD2 (5 bases). Trimming stripped 3 bases from V and 8 bases from J, with 17 bases between. Germline CDR1 is SNHLY and CDR2 is FYNNEI. This CDR3 is 15 amino acids long. CDR3 sequence (DNA): TGTGCCAGCAGTGATCCTAGCTCCGGCGACGATGAGCAGTTCTTC. This encodes CASSDPSSGDDEQFF.

In its sample, this clonotype was seen a few times. The rearrangement uses TRBV12-3 or TRBV12-4 and TRBJ2-4; TRBD1 agrees at 12 bases. This CDR3 is built from 14 residues. Germline trimming cut 3 bases from V and 9 bases from J; bases unmatched to any gene: 3. The CDR3 bases are TGTGCCAGCAGTTTGGGGACAGGGGGCGGCATTCAGTACTTC. Residues: CASSLGTGGGIQYF.

This sequence joins TRBV28 and TRBJ2-5, with 7 bases that match TRBD1. The CDR3 extends over 13 amino acids. From germline, CDR1 is MDHEN and CDR2 SYDVKM. Trimming cost V 10 bases and J 3 bases; bases outside gene matches: 8. CDR3 nucleotides: TGTGCCACGGGTCGGGGACAGAAAGAGACCCAGTACTTC. It encodes CATGRGQKETQYF.

As for this clonotype: A much larger clonotype is one base distant, so this may be a read error. This chain links TRBV6-2 or TRBV6-3 with TRBJ2-6; D gene ambiguous. V shed 2 bases and J shed 6 bases, with 17 bases lying between them. The germline gives CDR1 MNHEY, CDR2 SVGEGT. This CDR3 comprises 17 residues. The CDR3 DNA reads as TGTGCCAGCAGTTACGGTTCTAACTGGGCTGAGGCCAACGTCCTGACTTTC. Residues: CASSYGSNWAEANVLTF.

This chain links TRBV7-6 with TRBJ2-1, with unresolved D. This CDR3 is built from 15 residues. In germline, CDR1 is SGHVS, CDR2 FNYEAQ. With 7 bases removed from V and 0 bases from J, the gap between germline ends came to 13 bases. The DNA for the CDR3 is TGTGCCAGCACTTCCAGCCCAGACTCCTACAATGAGCAGTTCTTC. As protein: CASTSSPDSYNEQFF.

Remarks on this clonotype: This may arise from a read error, as a much more abundant clone is one base away. J is TRBJ2-3 and V is TRBV7-2; D uncertain. This CDR3 is built from 12 residues. Germline-derived CDR1 and CDR2 are SGHTA and FQGNSA. CDR3 DNA sequence: TGTGCCGGCAGCTTATCTATAGATACGCAGTATTTT. It is translated as CAGSLSIDTQYF.

The chain couples TRBV12-3 or TRBV12-4 to TRBJ2-3; TRBD1 aligns across 7 bases. The trim removed 3 bases at V and 4 bases at J, leaving 4 bases unmatched. The CDR3 sequence is 14 residues long. CDR3 coding DNA: TGTGCCAGCAGTTTGACAGGGATGGCAGATACGCAGTATTTT. Protein product: CASSLTGMADTQYF.

This clonotype was picked up many times. This chain connects TRBV5-5 to TRBJ1-3; D remains unclear. Germline V gene data show CDR1 as SGHKS and CDR2 as YYEKEE (reference sequence). Trimming left V 3 bases short and J 4 bases short, with 11 bases between. The CDR3 is 14 residues long. CDR3 sequence reads: CASSWLTPGNTIYF. The DNA for the CDR3 is TGTGCCAGCAGCTGGTTGACACCAGGAAACACCATATATTTT.

This clonotype was counted between two and nine times. This chain links TRBV7-6 with TRBJ2-1, with TRBD2 identical over 10 bases. This CDR3 comprises 20 residues. With V trimmed by 1 base and J by 4 bases, 16 bases remained unmatched. The V gene's germline CDR1 is SGHVS and CDR2 FNYEAQ. The CDR3: CASSLGSGGLAGAKYNEQFF. The CDR3 DNA reads as TGTGCCAGCAGCTTAGGTTCAGGGGGTCTAGCGGGAGCAAAATACAATGAGCAGTTCTTC.

In this sample, this clonotype turned up a few times. The chain joins TRBV7-9 to TRBJ2-3; D perhaps matches TRBD2 (5 bases). The CDR3 length is 17 residues. Germline CDR1 is SEHNR and CDR2 is FQNEAQ (reference sequence). V lost 2 bases to trimming and J lost 2 bases, with 17 bases between them. CDR3: CASSLFRPGLSTDTQYF. CDR3 nucleotide sequence: TGTGCCAGCAGCTTATTCCGCCCCGGACTCTCCACAGATACGCAGTATTTT.

About this clonotype itself: This may come from a read error, since a much larger clone is one base off. Because it lacks the conserved phenylalanine or tryptophan at the end, this CDR3 is likely a read error. J is TRBJ1-1 and V is TRBV6-2 or TRBV6-3, with a possible D match to TRBD1 (6 bases). CDR1 is MNHEY and CDR2 is SVGEGT in the germline V gene. This CDR3 is built from 14 residues. V lost 7 bases, J lost 1 base, and 13 bases lay in between. CDR3: CASIPGQRNTEAFY. The CDR3 DNA is TGTGCCAGCATCCCCGGACAGCGGAACACTGAAGCTTTCTAT.

This clonotype showed up just a few times. The chain joins TRBV20-1 to TRBJ1-1; weak D call: TRBD1 (6 bases). CDR1 is DFQATT and CDR2 is SNEGSKA in the germline V gene (reference sequence). The CDR3 runs 14 residues. With 5 bases removed from V and 11 bases from J, the gap between germline ends came to 24 bases. The DNA of the CDR3 is TGCAGTGCTCTCCCGACAACAGGGTCGGCAAGGGCTTTCTTT. Its protein is CSALPTTGSARAFF.

At least ten counts were recorded for this clonotype. The CDR3 coding sequence is TGTGCCAGCAGGGGACTAGCGGAGGAAGATACGCAGTATTTT. It codes for CASRGLAEEDTQYF. The chain links TRBV28 to TRBJ2-3; 11 nucleotides line up with TRBD2. Looked up from germline, CDR1 is MDHEN and CDR2 is SYDVKM. This CDR3 is 14 amino acids long. Trimming removed 6 bases from V and 5 bases from J; junction bases left unmatched: 4.

This clonotype has at least ten counts. The chain combines TRBV6-5 with TRBJ1-3; D is ambiguous. V was cut by 5 bases and J by 5 bases, with 7 bases left in between. Germline lookup yields CDR1 MNHEY and CDR2 SVGAGI. The CDR3 extends over 12 amino acids. The chain's CDR3 is CASSDFRNTIYF. In DNA, the CDR3 is TGTGCCAGCAGTGACTTCAGAAACACCATATATTTT.

Concerning this clonotype: Relative to the germline gene, one junction end is altered; a read error may explain this. The chain has TRBV12-3 or TRBV12-4 and TRBJ2-5; D possibly uses TRBD1 or TRBD2 (5 bases each). This CDR3 is built from 14 residues. In nucleotides, the CDR3 is TGTGCCAGCAGTCCCGGGATGGGGGAAGAGACCCAGTGCTTC. As protein: CASSPGMGEETQCF.